Many counts were recorded for the clone carrying this TCR beta chain. Whole blood was used without fractionation, so all unsorted peripheral T cells were included. The sample is drawn from a study of HIV-infected patients and healthy controls. About 550 ng RNA was reverse transcribed with alpha and beta constant-region primers. Each of the alpha and beta chains got its own library through chain-specific third strand synthesis with indices. Each cDNA molecule was barcoded, and a single primer pair amplified each chain. A 12-nucleotide barcode per molecule came from two concatenated random hexamers added pre-amplification. TCRdb passed the 5' RACE reads through MiXCR, listing each CDR3 protein once. Here the sample spans approximately 15,000 distinct CDR3 sequences, 5% to 6.5% being singletons. The CDR3 is 12 residues long. Deletions cut 8 bases from V and 3 bases from J, with 10 bases between. Germline-derived CDR1 and CDR2 are MNHNY and SVGAGI (reference sequence).

Sequences were obtained from blood. J is TRBJ1-2 and V is TRBV6-6; D remains unclear. The clonotype originates from an adult in good health. Here the CDR3 reads CASSQKDYGYTF. Here the CDR3 DNA reads TGTGCCAGCTCTCAGAAAGACTATGGCTACACCTTC.